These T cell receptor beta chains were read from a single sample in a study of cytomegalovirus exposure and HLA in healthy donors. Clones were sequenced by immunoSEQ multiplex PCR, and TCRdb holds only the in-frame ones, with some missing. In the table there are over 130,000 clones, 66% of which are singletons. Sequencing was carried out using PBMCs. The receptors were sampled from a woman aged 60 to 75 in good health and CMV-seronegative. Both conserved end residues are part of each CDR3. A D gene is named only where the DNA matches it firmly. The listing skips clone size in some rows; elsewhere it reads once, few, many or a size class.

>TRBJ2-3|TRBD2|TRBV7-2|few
CASSLVLAGTDTQYF
TGTGCCAGCAGCTTAGTGCTAGCGGGGACAGATACGCAGTATTTT
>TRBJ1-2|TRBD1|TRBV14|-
CASDRAGYGYTF
TGTGCCAGCGACAGGGCTGGCTATGGCTACACCTTC
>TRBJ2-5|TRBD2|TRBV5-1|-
CASSPSGNQETQYF
TGCGCCAGCAGCCCGAGCGGGAACCAAGAGACCCAGTACTTC
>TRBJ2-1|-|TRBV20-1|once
CSASDREFSVF
TGCAGTGCTAGTGACCGGGAGTTTTCGGTCTTC
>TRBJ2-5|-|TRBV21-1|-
CASSPVQGVSQEETQYF
TGTGCCAGCAGCCCCGTACAGGGGGTCTCGCAAGAAGAGACCCAGTACTTC
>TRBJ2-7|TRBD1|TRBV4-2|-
CASSQTGTGGSYEQYF
TGTGCCAGCAGCCAAACCGGGACAGGGGGCTCCTACGAGCAGTACTTC
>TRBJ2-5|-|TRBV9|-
CASSPGSSRVETQYF
TGTGCCAGCAGCCCGGGAAGCTCTCGGGTGGAGACCCAGTACTTC
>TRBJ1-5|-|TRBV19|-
CASRTNRLQPQHF
TGTGCCAGTAGGACAAACAGGCTTCAGCCCCAGCATTTT
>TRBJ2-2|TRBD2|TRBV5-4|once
CASSKTSGGLVTGELFF
TGTGCCAGCAGCAAGACTAGCGGGGGGCTAGTCACCGGGGAGCTGTTTTTT
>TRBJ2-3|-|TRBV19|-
CASSIGLDTDTQYF
TGTGCCAGTAGTATTGGACTTGACACAGATACGCAGTATTTT
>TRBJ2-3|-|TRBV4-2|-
CASSQGPSGTDTQYF
TGTGCCAGCAGCCAAGGTCCTAGCGGCACAGATACGCAGTATTTT
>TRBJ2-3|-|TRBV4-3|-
CASSQEHRGTDTQYF
TGCGCCAGCAGCCAAGAACACAGGGGCACAGATACGCAGTATTTT
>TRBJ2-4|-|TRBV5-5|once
CASSLAAGLLAKNIQYF
TGTGCCAGCAGCTTGGCCGCAGGGCTTCTAGCCAAAAACATTCAGTACTTC
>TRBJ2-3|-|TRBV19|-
CATDGRTRGRADTQYF
TGTGCCACCGATGGTCGGACCAGGGGAAGGGCAGATACGCAGTATTTT
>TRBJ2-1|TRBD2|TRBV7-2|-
CASSLGPAGGHNEQFF
TGTGCCAGCAGCTTAGGTCCAGCGGGGGGTCACAATGAGCAGTTCTTC
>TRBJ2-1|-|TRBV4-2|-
CASSQDFGEQFF
TGTGCCAGCAGCCAAGATTTCGGTGAGCAGTTCTTC
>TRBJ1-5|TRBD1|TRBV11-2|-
CASSFGTGDTQHF
TGTGCCAGCAGCTTTGGGACAGGGGACACCCAGCATTTT
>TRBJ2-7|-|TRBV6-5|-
CASSYSPGHNYEQYF
TGTGCCAGCAGTTACTCTCCGGGACACAACTACGAGCAGTACTTC
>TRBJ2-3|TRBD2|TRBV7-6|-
CASSLRPSGVVGTDTQYF
TGTGCCAGCAGCTTAAGGCCTAGCGGGGTTGTCGGCACAGATACGCAGTATTTT
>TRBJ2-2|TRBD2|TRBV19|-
CASSSAGEGTGELFF
TGTGCCAGTAGTAGCGCGGGGGAGGGCACCGGGGAGCTGTTTTTT
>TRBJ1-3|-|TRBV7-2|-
CASSLAARGGSGNTIYF
TGTGCCAGCAGCTTAGCTGCCCGGGGGGGTTCTGGAAACACCATATATTTT
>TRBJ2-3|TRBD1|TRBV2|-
CASSDGFGTGPSDTQYF
TGTGCCAGCAGTGATGGTTTTGGGACAGGGCCTTCAGATACGCAGTATTTT
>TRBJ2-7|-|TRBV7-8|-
CASSLGQRRYEQYF
TGTGCCAGCAGCCTCGGACAGCGAAGGTACGAGCAGTACTTC
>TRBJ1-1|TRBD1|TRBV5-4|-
CASSPTGGTTEAFF
TGTGCCAGCAGCCCCACAGGGGGCACCACTGAAGCTTTCTTT
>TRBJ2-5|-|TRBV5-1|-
CASSSLTGQETQYF
TGCGCCAGCAGCTCACTGACAGGTCAAGAGACCCAGTACTTC
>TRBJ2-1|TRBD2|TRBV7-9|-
CASSFSRAGGGEQFF
TGTGCCAGCAGCTTCTCCAGAGCGGGAGGGGGCGAGCAGTTCTTC
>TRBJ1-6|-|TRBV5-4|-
CASSVGGSTGGNSPLHF
TGTGCCAGCAGCGTGGGAGGTTCAACGGGGGGCAATTCACCCCTCCACTTT
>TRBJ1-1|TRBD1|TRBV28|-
CASSPGTGGENTEAFF
TGTGCCAGCAGTCCCGGGACAGGGGGCGAGAACACTGAAGCTTTCTTT
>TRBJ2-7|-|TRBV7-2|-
CASSNRVLYEQYF
TGTGCCAGCTCGAACAGGGTATTGTACGAGCAGTACTTC
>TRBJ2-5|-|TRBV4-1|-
CASSQGRRQYF
TGCGCCAGCAGCCAAGGACGGAGGCAGTACTTC
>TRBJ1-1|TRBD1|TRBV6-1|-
CASSVRDRADTEAFF
TGTGCCAGCAGTGTACGGGACAGGGCAGACACTGAAGCTTTCTTT
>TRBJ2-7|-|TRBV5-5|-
CASNNRGTVGREQYF
TGTGCCAGCAATAATAGGGGTACGGTGGGCCGCGAGCAGTACTTC
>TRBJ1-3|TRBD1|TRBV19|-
CASSVGQDSGNTIYF
TGTGCCAGTAGTGTTGGACAGGACTCTGGAAACACCATATATTTT
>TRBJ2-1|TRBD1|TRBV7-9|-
CSSRGQGIYNEQFF
TGTTCCAGCAGAGGACAGGGGATCTACAATGAGCAGTTCTTC
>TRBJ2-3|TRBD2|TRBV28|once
CASSLTSVQDTQYF
TGTGCCAGCAGCCTGACTAGCGTCCAAGATACGCAGTATTTT
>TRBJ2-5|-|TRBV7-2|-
CASSFRQETQYF
TGTGCCAGCAGCTTCAGACAAGAGACCCAGTACTTC
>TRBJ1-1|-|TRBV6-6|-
CASSYSRGGMNTEAFF
TGTGCCAGCAGTTACTCGCGCGGGGGTATGAACACTGAAGCTTTCTTT
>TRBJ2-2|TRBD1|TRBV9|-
CASSVRQGATGELFF
TGTGCCAGCAGCGTACGACAGGGGGCGACCGGGGAGCTGTTTTTT
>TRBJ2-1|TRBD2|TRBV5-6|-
CASSSRTSGRGDEQFF
TGTGCCAGCAGCTCACGGACTAGCGGGAGGGGCGATGAGCAGTTCTTC
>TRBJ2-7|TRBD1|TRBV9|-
CASSVGAGGNYEQYF
TGTGCCAGCAGCGTAGGCGCAGGGGGAAACTACGAGCAGTACTTC
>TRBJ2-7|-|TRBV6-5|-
CASKKEGGSYEQYF
TGTGCCAGCAAAAAAGAAGGGGGCTCCTACGAGCAGTACTTC
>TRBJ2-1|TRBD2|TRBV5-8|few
CASSFGGSPYNEQFF
TGTGCCAGCAGCTTCGGCGGGAGCCCCTACAATGAGCAGTTCTTC
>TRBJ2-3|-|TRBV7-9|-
CASSQGGYTQYF
TGTGCCAGCAGCCAGGGGGGTTATACGCAGTATTTT
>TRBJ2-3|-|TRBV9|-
CASSVGRGQPGEDTQYF
TGTGCCAGCAGCGTAGGTCGGGGACAGCCGGGAGAAGATACGCAGTATTTT
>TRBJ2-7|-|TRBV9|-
CASSVVGSSYEQYF
TGTGCCAGCAGCGTAGTGGGCAGCTCCTACGAGCAGTACTTC
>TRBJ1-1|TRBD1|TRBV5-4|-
CASSTGGVRTEAFF
TGTGCCAGCAGCACAGGGGGCGTTAGGACTGAAGCTTTCTTT
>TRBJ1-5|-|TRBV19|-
CASSMPSPTQPQHF
TGTGCCAGTAGTATGCCCTCCCCGACACAGCCCCAGCATTTT
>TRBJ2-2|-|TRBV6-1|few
CASDRSTGELFF
TGTGCCAGTGACAGGAGCACCGGGGAGCTGTTTTTT
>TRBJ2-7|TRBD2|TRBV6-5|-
CASSLGTSGGEQYF
TGTGCCAGCAGTCTGGGGACTAGCGGCGGCGAGCAGTACTTC
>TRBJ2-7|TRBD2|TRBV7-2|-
CASSLNPPGLAYEQYF
TGTGCCAGCAGCTTGAATCCCCCGGGACTAGCCTACGAGCAGTACTTC
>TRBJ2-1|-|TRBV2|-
CASSDSGPRKYEQFF
TGTGCCAGCAGTGATAGTGGCCCGAGGAAGTATGAGCAGTTCTTC
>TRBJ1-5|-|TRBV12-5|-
CASGLVGLSNQPQHF
TGTGCTAGTGGTTTGGTTGGACTCAGCAATCAGCCCCAGCATTTT
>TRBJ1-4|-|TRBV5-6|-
CASSNGGGSLNEKLFF
TGTGCCAGCAGCAATGGTGGGGGCAGCCTTAATGAAAAACTGTTTTTT
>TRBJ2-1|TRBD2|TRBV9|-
CASSVVASGNNEQFF
TGTGCCAGCAGCGTAGTGGCTAGCGGAAACAATGAGCAGTTCTTC
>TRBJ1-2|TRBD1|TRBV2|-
CASSEWGQGPIYGYTF
TGTGCCAGCAGTGAATGGGGACAGGGACCCATCTATGGCTACACCTTC
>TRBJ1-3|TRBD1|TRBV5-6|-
CASSPDRGLGNTIYF
TGTGCCAGCAGCCCAGACAGGGGGCTCGGAAACACCATATATTTT
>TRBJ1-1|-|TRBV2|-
CASSEEQNTEAFF
TGTGCCAGCAGTGAAGAACAGAACACTGAAGCTTTCTTT
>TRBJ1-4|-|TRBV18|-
CASSALGRGREKLFF
TGTGCCAGCTCCGCGCTCGGCAGGGGCAGAGAAAAACTGTTTTTT